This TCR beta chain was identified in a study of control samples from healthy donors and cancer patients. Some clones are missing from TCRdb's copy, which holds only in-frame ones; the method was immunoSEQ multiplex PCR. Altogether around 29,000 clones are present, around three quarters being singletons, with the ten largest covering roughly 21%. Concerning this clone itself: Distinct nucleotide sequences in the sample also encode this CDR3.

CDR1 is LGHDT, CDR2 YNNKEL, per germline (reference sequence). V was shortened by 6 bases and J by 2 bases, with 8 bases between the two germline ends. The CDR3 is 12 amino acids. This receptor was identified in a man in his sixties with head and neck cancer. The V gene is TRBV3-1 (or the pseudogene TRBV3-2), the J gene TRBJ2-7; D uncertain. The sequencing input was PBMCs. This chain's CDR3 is CASSKQAYEQYF. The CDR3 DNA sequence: TGTGCCAGCAGTAAACAAGCCTACGAGCAGTACTTC.